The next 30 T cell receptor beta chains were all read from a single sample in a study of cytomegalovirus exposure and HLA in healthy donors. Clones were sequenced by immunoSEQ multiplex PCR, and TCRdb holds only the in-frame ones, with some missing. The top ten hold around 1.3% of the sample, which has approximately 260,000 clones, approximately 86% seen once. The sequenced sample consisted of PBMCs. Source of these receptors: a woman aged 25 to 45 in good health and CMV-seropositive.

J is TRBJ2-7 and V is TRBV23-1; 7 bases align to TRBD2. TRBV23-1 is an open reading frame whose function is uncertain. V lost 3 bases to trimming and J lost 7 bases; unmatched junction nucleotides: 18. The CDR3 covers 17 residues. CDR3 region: CASSQRLATLPAREQYF. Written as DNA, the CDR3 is TGCGCCAGCAGTCAGCGACTAGCTACCCTTCCCGCGAGGGAGCAGTACTTC.

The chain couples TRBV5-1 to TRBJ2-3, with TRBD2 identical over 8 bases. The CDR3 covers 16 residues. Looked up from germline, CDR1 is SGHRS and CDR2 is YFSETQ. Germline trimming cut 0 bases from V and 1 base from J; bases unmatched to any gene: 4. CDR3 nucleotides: TGCGCCAGCAGCTTGGTTCTGACTAGCGGCACAGATACGCAGTATTTT. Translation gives CASSLVLTSGTDTQYF. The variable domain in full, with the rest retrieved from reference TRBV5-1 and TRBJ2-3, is KAGVTQTPRYLIKTRGQQVTLSCSPISGHRSVSWYQQTPGQGLQFLFEYFSETQRNKGNFPGRFSGRQFSNSRSEMNVSTLELGDSALYLCASSLVLTSGTDTQYFGPGTRLTVL.

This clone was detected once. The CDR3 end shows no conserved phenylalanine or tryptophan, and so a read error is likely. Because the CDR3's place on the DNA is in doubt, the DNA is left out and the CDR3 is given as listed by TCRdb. The CDR3 protein is CASSDPISASGGLVL. The J gene is TRBJ2-7, the V gene TRBV2; the DNA was not compared with TRBD2, the D call given in the table. The germline gives CDR1 SNHLY, CDR2 FYNNEI. The CDR3 has 15 residues if both end residues are counted.

The CDR3 is CASSLGQGVLEQYF. Here the CDR3 DNA reads TGCGCCAGCAGCTTAGGACAGGGGGTTCTCGAGCAGTACTTC. V gene TRBV5-1 combines with J gene TRBJ2-7; 10 bases align to TRBD1. The CDR3 sequence is 14 residues long. The trim removed 2 bases at V and 6 bases at J, leaving 5 bases unmatched. Germline V gene sequence: CDR1 SGHRS, CDR2 YFSETQ.

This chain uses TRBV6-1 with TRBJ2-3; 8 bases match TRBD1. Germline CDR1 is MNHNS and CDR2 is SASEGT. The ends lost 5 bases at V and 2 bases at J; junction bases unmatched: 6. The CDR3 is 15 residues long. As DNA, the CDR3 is TGTGCCAGCAGTCAGACAGGGGACCCCACAGATACGCAGTATTTT. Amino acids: CASSQTGDPTDTQYF.

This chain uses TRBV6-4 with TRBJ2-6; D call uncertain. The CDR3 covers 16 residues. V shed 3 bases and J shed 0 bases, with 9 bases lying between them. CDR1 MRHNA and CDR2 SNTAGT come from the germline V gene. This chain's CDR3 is CASSESGLSGANVLTF. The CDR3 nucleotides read TGTGCCAGCAGTGAAAGTGGCCTCTCTGGGGCCAACGTCCTGACTTTC.

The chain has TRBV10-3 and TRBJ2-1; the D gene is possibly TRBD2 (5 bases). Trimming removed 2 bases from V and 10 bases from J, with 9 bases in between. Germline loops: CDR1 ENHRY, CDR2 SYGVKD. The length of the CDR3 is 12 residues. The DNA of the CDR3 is TGTGCCATCAGTGAGCGGGAATTAGAGCAGTTCTTC. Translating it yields CAISERELEQFF.

CDR3 residues: CASSLEDGRAYTQYF. The CDR3 region has the DNA TGCGCCAGCAGCTTGGAGGACGGGAGGGCATATACGCAGTATTTT. V gene TRBV5-1 combines with J gene TRBJ2-3; 8 bases map to TRBD2. The trim removed 0 bases at V and 7 bases at J, leaving 7 bases unmatched. Germline loops: CDR1 SGHRS, CDR2 YFSETQ. This CDR3 comprises 15 residues.

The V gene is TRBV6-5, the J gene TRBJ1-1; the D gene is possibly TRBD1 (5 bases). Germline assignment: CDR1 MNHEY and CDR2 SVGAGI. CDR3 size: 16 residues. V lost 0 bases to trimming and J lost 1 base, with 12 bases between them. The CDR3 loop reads CASSYSSWGQNTEAFF. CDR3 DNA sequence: TGTGCCAGCAGTTACTCATCTTGGGGCCAGAACACTGAAGCTTTCTTT.

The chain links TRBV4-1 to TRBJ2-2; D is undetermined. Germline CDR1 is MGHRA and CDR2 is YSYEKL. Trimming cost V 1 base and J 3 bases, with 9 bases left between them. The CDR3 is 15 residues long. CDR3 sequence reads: CASSQGLMDTGELFF. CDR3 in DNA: TGCGCCAGCAGCCAAGGACTTATGGACACCGGGGAGCTGTTTTTT.

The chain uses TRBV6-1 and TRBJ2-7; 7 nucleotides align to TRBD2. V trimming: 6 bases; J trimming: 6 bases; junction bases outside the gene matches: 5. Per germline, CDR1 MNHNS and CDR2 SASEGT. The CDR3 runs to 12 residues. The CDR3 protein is CASRKLASEQYF. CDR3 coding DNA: TGTGCCAGCAGAAAACTAGCGAGCGAGCAGTACTTC.

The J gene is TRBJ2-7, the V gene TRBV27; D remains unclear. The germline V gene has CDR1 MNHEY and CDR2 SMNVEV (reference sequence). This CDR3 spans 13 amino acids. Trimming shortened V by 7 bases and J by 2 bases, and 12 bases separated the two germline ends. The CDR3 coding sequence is TGTGCCAGCAAGAGACTCACCCCCTACGAGCAGTACTTC. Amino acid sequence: CASKRLTPYEQYF.

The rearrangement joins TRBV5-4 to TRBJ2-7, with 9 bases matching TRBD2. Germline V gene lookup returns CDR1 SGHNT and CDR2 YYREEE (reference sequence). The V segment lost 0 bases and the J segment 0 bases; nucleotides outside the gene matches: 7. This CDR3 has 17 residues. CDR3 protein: CASSLAGSGSASYEQYF. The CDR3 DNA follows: TGTGCCAGCAGCTTGGCCGGTAGCGGGAGTGCCTCCTACGAGCAGTACTTC.

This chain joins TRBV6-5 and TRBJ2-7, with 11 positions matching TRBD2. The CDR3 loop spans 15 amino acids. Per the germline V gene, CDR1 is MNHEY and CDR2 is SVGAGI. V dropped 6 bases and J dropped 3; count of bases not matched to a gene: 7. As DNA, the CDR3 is TGTGCCAGCAGGCCGACTAGCGGGGCAATCTACGAGCAGTACTTC. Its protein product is CASRPTSGAIYEQYF.

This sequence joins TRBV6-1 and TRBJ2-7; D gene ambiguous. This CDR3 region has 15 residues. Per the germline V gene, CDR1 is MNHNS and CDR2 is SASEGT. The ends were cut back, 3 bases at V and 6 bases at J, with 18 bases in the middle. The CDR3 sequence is CASSENPPPASEQYF. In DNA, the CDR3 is TGTGCCAGCAGTGAGAATCCCCCCCCCGCCAGCGAGCAGTACTTC.

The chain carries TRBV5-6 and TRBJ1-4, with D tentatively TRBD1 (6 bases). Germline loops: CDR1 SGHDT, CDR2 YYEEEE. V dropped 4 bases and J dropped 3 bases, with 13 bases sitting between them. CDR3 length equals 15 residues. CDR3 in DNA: TGTGCCAGCAGCGACCGGGACACGGCTAATGAAAAACTGTTTTTT. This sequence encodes CASSDRDTANEKLFF.

The CDR3 spells CASSPGLAHTDTQYF. CDR3 in DNA: TGTGCCAGCAGTCCCGGACTAGCGCACACAGATACGCAGTATTTT. V usage is TRBV6-6 and J usage is TRBJ2-3, with 9 bases aligning to TRBD2. Germline V gives CDR1 MNHNY, CDR2 SVGAGI (reference sequence). The J segment lost 2 bases and the V segment lost 5 bases, leaving 5 bases of the junction unmatched. The CDR3 runs 15 residues.

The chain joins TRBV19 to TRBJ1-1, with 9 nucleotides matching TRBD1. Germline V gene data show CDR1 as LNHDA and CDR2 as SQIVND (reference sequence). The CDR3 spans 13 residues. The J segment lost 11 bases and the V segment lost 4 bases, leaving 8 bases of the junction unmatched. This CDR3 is CASSTGTGLGAFF. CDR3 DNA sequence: TGTGCCAGTAGTACCGGGACAGGGCTGGGCGCTTTCTTT.

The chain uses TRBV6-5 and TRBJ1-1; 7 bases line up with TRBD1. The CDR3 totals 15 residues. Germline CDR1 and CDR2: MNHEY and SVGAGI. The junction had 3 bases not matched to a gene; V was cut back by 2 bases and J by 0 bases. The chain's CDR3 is CASSYGDRVNTEAFF. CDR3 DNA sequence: TGTGCCAGCAGTTACGGGGACAGAGTGAACACTGAAGCTTTCTTT.

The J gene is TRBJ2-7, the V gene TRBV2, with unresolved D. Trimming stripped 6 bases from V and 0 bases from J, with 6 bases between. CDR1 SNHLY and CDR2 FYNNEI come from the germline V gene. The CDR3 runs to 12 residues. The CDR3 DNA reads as TGTGCCAGCAGGTCGGTCTCCTACGAGCAGTACTTC. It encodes CASRSVSYEQYF.

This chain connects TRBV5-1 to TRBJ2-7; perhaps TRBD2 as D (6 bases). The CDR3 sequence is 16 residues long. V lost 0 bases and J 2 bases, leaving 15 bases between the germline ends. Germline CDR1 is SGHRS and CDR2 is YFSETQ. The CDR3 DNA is TGCGCCAGCAGCTTGGACGGTAGCGGAGCTACCTACGAGCAGTACTTC. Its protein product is CASSLDGSGATYEQYF.

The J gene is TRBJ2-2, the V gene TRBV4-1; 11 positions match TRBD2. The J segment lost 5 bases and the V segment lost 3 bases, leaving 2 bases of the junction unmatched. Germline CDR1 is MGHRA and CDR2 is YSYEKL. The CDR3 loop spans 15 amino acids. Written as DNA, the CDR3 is TGCGCCAGCAGCCAGCCTAGCGGGAGGACCGGGGAGCTGTTTTTT. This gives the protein CASSQPSGRTGELFF.

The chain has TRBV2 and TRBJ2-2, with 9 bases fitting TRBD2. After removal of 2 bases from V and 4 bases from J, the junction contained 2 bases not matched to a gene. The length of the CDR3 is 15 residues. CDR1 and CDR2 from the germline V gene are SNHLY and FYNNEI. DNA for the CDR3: TGTGCCAGCAGTGAACTAGCGGGAAGCACCGGGGAGCTGTTTTTT. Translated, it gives CASSELAGSTGELFF.

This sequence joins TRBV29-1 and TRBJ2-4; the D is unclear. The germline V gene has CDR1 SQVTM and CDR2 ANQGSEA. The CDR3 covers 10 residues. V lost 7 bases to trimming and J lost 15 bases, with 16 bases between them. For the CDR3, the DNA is TGCAGCGCCCACCACCCGAGGCTGTACTTC. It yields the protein CSAHHPRLYF.

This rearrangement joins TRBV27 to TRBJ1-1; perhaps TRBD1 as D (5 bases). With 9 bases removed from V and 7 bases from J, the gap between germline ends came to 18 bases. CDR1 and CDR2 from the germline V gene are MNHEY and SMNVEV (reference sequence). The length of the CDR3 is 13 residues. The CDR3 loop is CARSLRGPDEAFF. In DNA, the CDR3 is TGTGCCAGAAGCTTGCGGGGCCCCGATGAAGCTTTCTTT.

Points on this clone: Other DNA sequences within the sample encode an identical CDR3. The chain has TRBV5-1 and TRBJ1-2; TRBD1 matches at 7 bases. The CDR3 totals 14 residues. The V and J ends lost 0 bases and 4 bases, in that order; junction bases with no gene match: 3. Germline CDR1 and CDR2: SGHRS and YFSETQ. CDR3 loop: CASSLGQGGYGYTF. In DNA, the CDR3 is TGCGCCAGCAGCTTGGGACAGGGAGGCTATGGCTACACCTTC.

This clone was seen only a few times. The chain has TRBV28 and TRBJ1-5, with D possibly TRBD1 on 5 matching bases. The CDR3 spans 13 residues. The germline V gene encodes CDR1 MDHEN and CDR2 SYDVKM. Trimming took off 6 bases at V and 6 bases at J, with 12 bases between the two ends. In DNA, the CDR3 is TGTGCCAGCAGGCTTGGGGCAGGTCAGCCCCAGCATTTT. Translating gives CASRLGAGQPQHF.

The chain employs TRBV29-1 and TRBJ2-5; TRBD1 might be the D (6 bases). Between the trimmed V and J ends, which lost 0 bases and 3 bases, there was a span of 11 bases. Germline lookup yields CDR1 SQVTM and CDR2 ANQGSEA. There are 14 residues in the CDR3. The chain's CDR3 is CSVEDTGLEETQYF. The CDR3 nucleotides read TGCAGCGTTGAAGATACAGGGCTCGAAGAGACCCAGTACTTC.

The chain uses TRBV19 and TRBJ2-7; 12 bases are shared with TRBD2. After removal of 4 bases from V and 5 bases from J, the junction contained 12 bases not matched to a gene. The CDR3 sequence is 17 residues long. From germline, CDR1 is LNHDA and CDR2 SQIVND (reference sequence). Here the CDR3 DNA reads TGTGCCAGTAGTAAAACAGTAAGACTAGCGGGAGATGACGAGCAGTACTTC. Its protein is CASSKTVRLAGDDEQYF.

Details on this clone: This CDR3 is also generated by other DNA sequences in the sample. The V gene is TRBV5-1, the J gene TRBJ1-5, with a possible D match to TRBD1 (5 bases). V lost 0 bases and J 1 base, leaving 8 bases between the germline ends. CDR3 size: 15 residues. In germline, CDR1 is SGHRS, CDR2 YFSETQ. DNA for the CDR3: TGCGCCAGCAGCTTGGAGGGGATAAGCAATCAGCCCCAGCATTTT. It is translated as CASSLEGISNQPQHF.